What follows are 6 T cell receptor beta chains derived from one specimen sequenced in a study of T cells in Graves' hyperthyroidism and ophthalmopathy. Amplified regions were TCR beta CDR3 sequences from RNA transcripts. Initially, a first-round RT-PCR of the TCR CDR3 employed the HTBI primer set. In TCRdb, the multiplex PCR reads were re-called with MiXCR into one record per CDR3 protein. Among about 260,000 distinct CDR3 sequences listed, roughly 17% were seen once. The sequenced sample consisted of blood. The receptors come from a young woman with Graves' ophthalmopathy.

The chain recombines TRBV27 with TRBJ1-1; 9 positions agree with TRBD1. The V gene's germline CDR1 is MNHEY and CDR2 SMNVEV (reference sequence). The CDR3 is 16 residues long. J lost 5 bases, V lost 2 bases, and 9 bases had no gene match. DNA of the CDR3: TGTGCCAGCAGTTTAGCCGAGGACAGGGGAACAACTGAAGCTTTCTTT. Translated, it gives CASSLAEDRGTTEAFF.

The sample holds many counts of this clonotype. The rearrangement joins TRBV20-1 to TRBJ1-1; D perhaps matches TRBD1 (6 bases). The germline V and J ends were trimmed by 0 bases and 1 base, with 21 bases remaining between them. The germline V gene encodes CDR1 DFQATT and CDR2 SNEGSKA (reference sequence). The CDR3 length is 18 residues. The CDR3 nucleotides read TGCAGTGCTAGAGATGCGGCCAGGGGACGGGGCTCGAACACTGAAGCTTTCTTT. Residues: CSARDAARGRGSNTEAFF.

This clonotype was found once. An end of the junction does not agree with germline; a read error may underlie this. This chain links TRBV11-2 with TRBJ2-1; 10 positions match TRBD2. The CDR3 is 19 amino acids. The germline V gene has CDR1 SGHAT and CDR2 FQNNGV. CDR3 DNA: TGTACCAGCAGCTTACCGCTAGCGGGAGAACGGAGCTCCTACAATGAGCAGTTCTTC. Residues: CTSSLPLAGERSSYNEQFF.

This clonotype was seen many times. The rearrangement uses TRBV11-2 and TRBJ2-7; weak D call: TRBD2 (5 bases). The V end lost 2 bases, the J end lost 3 bases, and 11 bases lay between the germline ends. This CDR3 spans 14 amino acids. CDR1 and CDR2 (germline): SGHAT, FQNNGV. CDR3 sequence: CASSLLRGLYEQYF. CDR3 coding DNA: TGTGCCAGCAGCTTACTTCGGGGTCTCTACGAGCAGTACTTC.

Note on this clonotype: This may stem from a read error, because a much larger clone lies one nucleotide away. The chain links TRBV5-5 to TRBJ2-2, with a tentative D call TRBD1 (6 bases). The germline V gene encodes CDR1 SGHKS and CDR2 YYEKEE (reference sequence). The length of the CDR3 is 16 residues. The V gene lost 1 base and the J gene lost 2 bases, with 12 bases spanning the gap. The CDR3 spells CASSLCQGRNTGELFF. The CDR3 DNA sequence: TGTGCCAGCAGCTTGTGCCAGGGGCGCAACACCGGGGAGCTGTTTTTT.

This rearrangement joins TRBV2 to TRBJ1-1; TRBD1 matches at 12 bases. V was pared by 8 bases and J by 8 bases, with 3 bases of the junction left unmatched. Germline CDR1 SNHLY, CDR2 FYNNEI. The CDR3 is 12 amino acids. CDR3 nucleotides: TGTGCCAGCGCCGGGACAGGGGGCGAAGCTTTCTTT. Translation gives CASAGTGGEAFF.